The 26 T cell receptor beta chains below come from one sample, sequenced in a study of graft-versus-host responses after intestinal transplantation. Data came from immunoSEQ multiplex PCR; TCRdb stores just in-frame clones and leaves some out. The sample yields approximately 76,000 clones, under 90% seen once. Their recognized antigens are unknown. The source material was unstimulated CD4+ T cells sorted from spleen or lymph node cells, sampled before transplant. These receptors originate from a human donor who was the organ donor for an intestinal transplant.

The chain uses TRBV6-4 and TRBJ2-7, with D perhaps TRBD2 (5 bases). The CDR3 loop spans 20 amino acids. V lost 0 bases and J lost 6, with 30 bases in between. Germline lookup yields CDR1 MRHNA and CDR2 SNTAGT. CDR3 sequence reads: CASSDSSPEKRGGVGGEQYV. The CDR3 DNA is TGTGCCAGCAGTGACTCGAGCCCCGAAAAGCGAGGAGGTGTTGGCGGCGAGCAGTACGTC.

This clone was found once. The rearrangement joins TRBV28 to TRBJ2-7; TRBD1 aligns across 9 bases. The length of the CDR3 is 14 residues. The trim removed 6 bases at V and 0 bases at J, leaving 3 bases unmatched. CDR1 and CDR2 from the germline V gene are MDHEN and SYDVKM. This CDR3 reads CASSGTGPSYEQYV. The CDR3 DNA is TGTGCCAGCAGCGGGACAGGGCCCTCCTACGAGCAGTACGTC.

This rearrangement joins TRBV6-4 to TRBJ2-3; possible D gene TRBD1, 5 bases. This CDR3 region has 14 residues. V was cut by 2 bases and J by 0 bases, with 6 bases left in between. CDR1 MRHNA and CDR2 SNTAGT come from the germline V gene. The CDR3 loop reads CASSDRGSTDTQYF. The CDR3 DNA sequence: TGTGCCAGCAGTGACAGGGGTAGCACAGATACGCAGTATTTT.

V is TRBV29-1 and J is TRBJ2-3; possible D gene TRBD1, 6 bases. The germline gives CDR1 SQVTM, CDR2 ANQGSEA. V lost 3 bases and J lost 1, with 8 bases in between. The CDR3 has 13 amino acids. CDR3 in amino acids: CSVERQGTDTQYF. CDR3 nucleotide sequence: TGCAGCGTTGAGAGACAGGGCACAGATACGCAGTATTTT.

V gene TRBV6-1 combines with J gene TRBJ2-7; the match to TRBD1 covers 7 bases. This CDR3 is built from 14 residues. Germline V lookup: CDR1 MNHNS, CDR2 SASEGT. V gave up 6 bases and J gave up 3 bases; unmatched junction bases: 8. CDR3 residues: CASSLLQGSYEQYV. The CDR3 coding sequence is TGTGCCAGCAGCCTCTTACAGGGGAGCTACGAGCAGTACGTC.

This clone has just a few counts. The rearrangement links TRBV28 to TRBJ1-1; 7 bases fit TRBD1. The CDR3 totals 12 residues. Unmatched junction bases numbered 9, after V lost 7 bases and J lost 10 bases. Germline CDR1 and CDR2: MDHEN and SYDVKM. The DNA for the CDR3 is TGTGCCAGCATTACAGACAGGGTAGGAGCTTTCTTT. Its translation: CASITDRVGAFF. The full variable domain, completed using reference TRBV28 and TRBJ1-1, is DVKVTQSSRYLVKRTGEKVFLECVQDMDHENMFWYRQDPGLGLRLIYFSYDVKMKEKGDIPEGYSVSREKKERFSLILESASTNQTSMYLCASITDRVGAFFGQGTRLTVV.

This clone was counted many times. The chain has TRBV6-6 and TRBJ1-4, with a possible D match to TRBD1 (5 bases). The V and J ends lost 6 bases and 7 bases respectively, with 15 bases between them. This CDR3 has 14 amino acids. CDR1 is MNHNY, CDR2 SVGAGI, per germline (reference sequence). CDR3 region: CASSQGGEGEKLFF. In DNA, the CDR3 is TGTGCCAGCAGCCAGGGAGGGGAGGGTGAAAAACTGTTTTTT.

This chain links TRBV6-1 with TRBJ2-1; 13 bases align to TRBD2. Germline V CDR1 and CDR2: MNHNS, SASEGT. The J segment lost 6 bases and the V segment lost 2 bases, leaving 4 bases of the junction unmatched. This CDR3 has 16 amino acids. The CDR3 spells CASSETSGGAGNEQFF. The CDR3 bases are TGTGCCAGCAGTGAAACTAGCGGGGGGGCGGGCAATGAGCAGTTCTTC.

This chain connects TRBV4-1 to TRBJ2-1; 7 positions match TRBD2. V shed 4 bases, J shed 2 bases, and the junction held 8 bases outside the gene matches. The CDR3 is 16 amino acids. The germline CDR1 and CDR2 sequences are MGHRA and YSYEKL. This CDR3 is CASSREGLLAYNEQFF. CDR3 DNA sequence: TGCGCCAGCAGCCGAGAGGGACTATTGGCCTACAATGAGCAGTTCTTC.

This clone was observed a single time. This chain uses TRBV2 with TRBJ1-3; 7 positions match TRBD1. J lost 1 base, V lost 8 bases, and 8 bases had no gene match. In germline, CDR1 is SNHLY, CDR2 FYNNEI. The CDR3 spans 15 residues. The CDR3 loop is CASGPQGLSGNTIYF. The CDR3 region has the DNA TGTGCCAGCGGTCCACAGGGGCTGTCTGGAAACACCATATATTTT.

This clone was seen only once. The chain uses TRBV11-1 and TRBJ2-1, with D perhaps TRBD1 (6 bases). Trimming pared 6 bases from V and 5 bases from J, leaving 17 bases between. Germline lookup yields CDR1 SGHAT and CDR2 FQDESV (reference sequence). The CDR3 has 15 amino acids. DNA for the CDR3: TGTGCCAGCAGATTCACAGGGCTGAATGACAATGAGCAGTTCTTC. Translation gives CASRFTGLNDNEQFF.

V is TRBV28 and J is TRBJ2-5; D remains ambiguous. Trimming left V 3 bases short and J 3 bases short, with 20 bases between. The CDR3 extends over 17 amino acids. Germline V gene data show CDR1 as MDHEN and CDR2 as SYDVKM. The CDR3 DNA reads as TGTGCCAGCAGTTTTTATCCTGGTCGGGTAAACGAAGAGACCCAGTACTTC. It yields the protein CASSFYPGRVNEETQYF.

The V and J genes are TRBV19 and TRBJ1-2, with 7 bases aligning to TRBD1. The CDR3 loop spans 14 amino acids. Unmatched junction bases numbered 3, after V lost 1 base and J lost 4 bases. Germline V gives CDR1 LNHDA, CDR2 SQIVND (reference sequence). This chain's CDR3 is CASSIVGQFYGYTF. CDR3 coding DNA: TGTGCCAGTAGTATAGTGGGACAGTTCTATGGCTACACCTTC.

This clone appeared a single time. The CDR3 here is CASSPGGDEQYV. The CDR3, as DNA: TGTGCCAGCTCACCGGGAGGCGACGAGCAGTACGTC. This sequence joins TRBV18 and TRBJ2-7, with D possibly TRBD2 on 6 matching bases. The CDR3 runs to 12 residues. V was shortened by 3 bases and J by 5 bases, with 8 bases between the two germline ends. Germline V gene data show CDR1 as KGHSH and CDR2 as LQKENI.

The chain's CDR3 is CASSLVGGGWNNSPLHF. Here the CDR3 DNA reads TGTGCCAGCAGCTTAGTCGGGGGGGGGTGGAATAATTCACCCCTCCACTTT. The rearrangement uses TRBV11-2 and TRBJ1-6; a possible D gene is TRBD1 (5 bases). Between the trimmed V and J ends, which lost 1 base and 5 bases, there was a span of 15 bases. This CDR3 is built from 17 residues. CDR1 and CDR2 (germline): SGHAT, FQNNGV.

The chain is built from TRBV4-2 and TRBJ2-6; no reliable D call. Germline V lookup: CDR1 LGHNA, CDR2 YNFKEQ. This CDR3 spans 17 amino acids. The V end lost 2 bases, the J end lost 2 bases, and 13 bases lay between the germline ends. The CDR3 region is CASSQISRPAGANVLTF. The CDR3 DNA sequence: TGTGCCAGCAGCCAAATCAGTCGCCCCGCTGGGGCCAACGTCCTGACTTTC.

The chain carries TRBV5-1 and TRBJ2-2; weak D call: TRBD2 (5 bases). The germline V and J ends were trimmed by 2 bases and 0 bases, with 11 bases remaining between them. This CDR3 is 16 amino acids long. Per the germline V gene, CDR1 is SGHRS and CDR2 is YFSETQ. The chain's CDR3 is CASSFHTGTNTGELFF. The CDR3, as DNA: TGCGCCAGCAGCTTCCATACGGGGACGAACACCGGGGAGCTGTTTTTT. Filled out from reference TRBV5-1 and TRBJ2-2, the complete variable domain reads KAGVTQTPRYLIKTRGQQVTLSCSPISGHRSVSWYQQTPGQGLQFLFEYFSETQRNKGNFPGRFSGRQFSNSRSEMNVSTLELGDSALYLCASSFHTGTNTGELFFGEGSRLTVL.

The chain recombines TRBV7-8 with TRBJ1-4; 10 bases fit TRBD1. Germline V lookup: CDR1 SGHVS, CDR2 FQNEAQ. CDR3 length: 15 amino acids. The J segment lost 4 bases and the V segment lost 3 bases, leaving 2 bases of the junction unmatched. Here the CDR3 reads CASSFGDRGNEKLFF. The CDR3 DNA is TGTGCCAGCAGCTTCGGGGACAGGGGTAATGAAAAACTGTTTTTT.

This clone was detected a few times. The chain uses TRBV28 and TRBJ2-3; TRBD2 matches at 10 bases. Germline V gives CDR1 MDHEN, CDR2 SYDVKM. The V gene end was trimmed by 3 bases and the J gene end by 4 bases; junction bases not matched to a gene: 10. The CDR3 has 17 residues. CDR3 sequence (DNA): TGTGCCAGCAGTTTTGGTTTAGCGGGGGGCTTCGCAGATACGCAGTATTTT. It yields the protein CASSFGLAGGFADTQYF.

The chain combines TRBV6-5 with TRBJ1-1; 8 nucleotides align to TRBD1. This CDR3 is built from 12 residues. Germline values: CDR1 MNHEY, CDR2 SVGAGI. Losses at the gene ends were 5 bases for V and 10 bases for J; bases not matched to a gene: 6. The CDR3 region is CASSRQGKGAFF. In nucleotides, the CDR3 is TGTGCCAGCAGTCGACAGGGGAAGGGAGCTTTCTTT.

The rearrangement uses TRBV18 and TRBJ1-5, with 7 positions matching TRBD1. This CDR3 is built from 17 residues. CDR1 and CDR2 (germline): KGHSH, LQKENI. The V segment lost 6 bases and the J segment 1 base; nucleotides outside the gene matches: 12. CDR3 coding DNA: TGTGCCAGCTCTTCTATACAGGGGCGGGAAAGCAATCAGCCCCAGCATTTT. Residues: CASSSIQGRESNQPQHF.

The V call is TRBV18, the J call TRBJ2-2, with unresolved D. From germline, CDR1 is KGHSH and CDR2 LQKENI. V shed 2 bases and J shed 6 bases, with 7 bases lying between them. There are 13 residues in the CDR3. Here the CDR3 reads CASSPIAAGELFF. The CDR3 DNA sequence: TGTGCCAGCTCACCAATCGCAGCCGGGGAGCTGTTTTTT.

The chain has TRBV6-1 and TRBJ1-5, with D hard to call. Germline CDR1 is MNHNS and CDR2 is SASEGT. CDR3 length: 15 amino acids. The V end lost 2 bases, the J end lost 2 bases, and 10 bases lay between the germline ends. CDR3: CASSEMSRGNQPQHF. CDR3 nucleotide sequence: TGTGCCAGCAGTGAAATGTCCCGGGGCAATCAGCCCCAGCATTTT.

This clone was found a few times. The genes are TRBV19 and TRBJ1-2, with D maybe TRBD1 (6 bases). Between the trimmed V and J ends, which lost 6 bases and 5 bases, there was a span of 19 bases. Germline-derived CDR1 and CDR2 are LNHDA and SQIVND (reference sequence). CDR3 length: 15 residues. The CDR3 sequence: CASRSLSGGHYGYTF. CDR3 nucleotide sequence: TGTGCCAGTAGGTCCCTCTCGGGGGGCCATTATGGCTACACCTTC.

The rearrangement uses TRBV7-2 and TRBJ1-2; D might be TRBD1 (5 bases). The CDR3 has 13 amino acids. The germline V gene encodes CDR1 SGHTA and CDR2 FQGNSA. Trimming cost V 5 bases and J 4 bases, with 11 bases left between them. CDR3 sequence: CASSQGQAYGYTF. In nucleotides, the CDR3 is TGTGCCAGCAGCCAAGGACAAGCCTATGGCTACACCTTC.

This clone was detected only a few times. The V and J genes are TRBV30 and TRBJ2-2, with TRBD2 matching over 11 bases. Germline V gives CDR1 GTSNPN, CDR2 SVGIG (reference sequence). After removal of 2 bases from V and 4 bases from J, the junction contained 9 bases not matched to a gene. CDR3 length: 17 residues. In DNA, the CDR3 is TGTGCCTGGAGTTCCCCTAGCGGGGGGCAGGGCACCGGGGAGCTGTTTTTT. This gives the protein CAWSSPSGGQGTGELFF.